A single sample is the source of the 29 T cell receptor beta chains below, sequenced in a study of cytomegalovirus exposure and HLA in healthy donors. It was with 60 Vbeta and 13 Jbeta primers that the PCR ran. Only in-frame clones appear in the TCRdb table, and some are missing; sequencing was by immunoSEQ multiplex PCR. Counted here are about 150,000 clones, over 75% occurring once; the ten biggest clones make up about 5.6%. The sequenced material came from PBMCs. These receptors came from a man aged 30-40 years in good health and CMV-seropositive.

The chain is built from TRBV5-4 and TRBJ2-5, with TRBD1 as a possible D gene (6 bases). The V gene lost 3 bases and the J gene lost 1 base, with 10 bases spanning the gap. The germline gives CDR1 SGHNT, CDR2 YYREEE (reference sequence). CDR3 length: 14 amino acids. DNA for the CDR3: TGTGCCAGCAGCTCAGGACAGTCCCAAGAGACCCAGTACTTC. This encodes CASSSGQSQETQYF.

CDR3: CASSLGSILAKNIQYF. Written as DNA, the CDR3 is TGTGCCAGCAGTCTAGGGAGTATTCTAGCCAAAAACATTCAGTACTTC. The genes are TRBV28 and TRBJ2-4, with D possibly matching TRBD2 (5 bases). Germline V gene data show CDR1 as MDHEN and CDR2 as SYDVKM. The CDR3 loop spans 16 amino acids. Between the trimmed V and J ends, which lost 5 bases and 0 bases, there was a span of 14 bases.

The rearrangement uses TRBV14 and TRBJ2-7, with a possible D match to TRBD2 (5 bases). V was shortened by 1 base and J by 5 bases, with 15 bases between the two germline ends. CDR1 is SGHDN, CDR2 FVKESK, per germline. The CDR3 covers 15 residues. The CDR3 bases are TGTGCCAGCAGCCAAGGACGGGGTTGGATAGACGAGCAGTACTTC. Translated: CASSQGRGWIDEQYF. The whole variable domain, filled in from reference TRBV14 and TRBJ2-7, reads EAGVTQFPSHSVIEKGQTVTLRCDPISGHDNLYWYRRVMGKEIKFLLHFVKESKQDESGMPNNRFLAERTGGTYSTLKVQPAELEDSGVYFCASSQGRGWIDEQYFGPGTRLTVT.

This chain joins TRBV10-1 and TRBJ2-1; D is unclear. In germline, CDR1 is WNHNN, CDR2 SYGVQD (reference sequence). V was trimmed by 1 base and J by 12 bases, leaving 10 bases between them. The CDR3 is 12 residues long. CDR3 sequence: CASSELQRAQFF. The CDR3, as DNA: TGCGCCAGCAGTGAGTTACAGAGAGCGCAGTTCTTC.

The J gene is TRBJ2-1, the V gene TRBV19; 8 bases line up with TRBD2. Germline V gives CDR1 LNHDA, CDR2 SQIVND (reference sequence). V was pared by 4 bases and J by 15 bases, with 5 bases of the junction left unmatched. The CDR3 extends over 11 amino acids. In DNA form, the CDR3 reads TGTGCCAGTAGTACGACTAGCGCGCGGTTCTTC. Its protein product is CASSTTSARFF.

This chain uses TRBV28 with TRBJ2-7, with 7 bases matching TRBD2. Looked up from germline, CDR1 is MDHEN and CDR2 is SYDVKM. This CDR3 contains 13 residues. The trim removed 5 bases at V and 2 bases at J, leaving 3 bases unmatched. The CDR3 loop is CASSPSGTYEQYF. As DNA, the CDR3 is TGTGCCAGCAGTCCTAGCGGAACCTACGAGCAGTACTTC.

There are a few counts of this clone. Other DNA sequences of this sample code for an identical CDR3. The V gene is TRBV27, the J gene TRBJ2-2; a possible D gene is TRBD1 (5 bases). Germline values: CDR1 MNHEY, CDR2 SMNVEV (reference sequence). The V and J ends lost 6 bases and 5 bases respectively, with 13 bases between them. This CDR3 region has 14 residues. The CDR3 sequence: CASRRQGYTGELFF. The CDR3 DNA follows: TGTGCCAGCAGACGGCAGGGATATACCGGGGAGCTGTTTTTT.

This rearrangement joins TRBV7-8 to TRBJ1-1; 8 bases agree with TRBD1. Germline CDR1 reads SGHVS; CDR2 reads FQNEAQ. The CDR3 is 16 residues long. Trimming removed 2 bases from V and 1 base from J; junction bases left unmatched: 6. DNA of the CDR3: TGTGCCAGCAGCTTACCCGAGGACAGGGAGAACACTGAAGCTTTCTTT. Protein: CASSLPEDRENTEAFF.

V and J are TRBV5-1 and TRBJ2-3; D is possibly TRBD2 (6 bases). Germline values: CDR1 SGHRS, CDR2 YFSETQ. The CDR3 is 16 amino acids. The germline V and J ends were trimmed by 4 bases and 0 bases, with 15 bases remaining between them. Here the CDR3 DNA reads TGCGCCAGCAGCATAACGGGAGAACCTAGCACAGATACGCAGTATTTT. This gives the protein CASSITGEPSTDTQYF. Together with reference TRBV5-1 and TRBJ2-3, the CDR3 gives the full variable domain: KAGVTQTPRYLIKTRGQQVTLSCSPISGHRSVSWYQQTPGQGLQFLFEYFSETQRNKGNFPGRFSGRQFSNSRSEMNVSTLELGDSALYLCASSITGEPSTDTQYFGPGTRLTVL.

The rearrangement joins TRBV15 to TRBJ2-3; the match to TRBD1 covers 9 bases. Germline trimming cut 5 bases from V and 1 base from J; bases unmatched to any gene: 4. The CDR3 sequence is 15 residues long. From germline, CDR1 is LNHNV and CDR2 YYDKDF (reference sequence). In nucleotides, the CDR3 is TGTGCCACCAGCGGGGGGACAGGGCGCACAGATACGCAGTATTTT. Protein: CATSGGTGRTDTQYF.

This chain connects TRBV6-1 to TRBJ2-7, with D possibly being TRBD2 (5 bases). This CDR3 is built from 13 residues. Germline values: CDR1 MNHNS, CDR2 SASEGT. Trimming pared 10 bases from V and 3 bases from J, leaving 16 bases between. In DNA, the CDR3 is TGTGCCACCACCACGGGGTCCGACTACGAGCAGTACTTC. Translated: CATTTGSDYEQYF.

The rearrangement links TRBV27 to TRBJ1-2; the match to TRBD1 covers 8 bases. The V gene end was trimmed by 6 bases and the J gene end by 0 bases; junction bases not matched to a gene: 9. The germline CDR1 and CDR2 sequences are MNHEY and SMNVEV (reference sequence). The CDR3 totals 16 residues. CDR3 DNA sequence: TGTGCCAGCAGGATCACAGGGGGAACAGCTAACTATGGCTACACCTTC. Its translation is CASRITGGTANYGYTF.

The sample holds a few counts of this clone. The chain links TRBV5-1 to TRBJ2-4; perhaps TRBD1 as D (5 bases). With 4 bases removed from V and 2 bases from J, the gap between germline ends came to 16 bases. Germline V gives CDR1 SGHRS, CDR2 YFSETQ. The CDR3 is 16 amino acids. The CDR3 spells CASSAPQGSTKNIQYF. CDR3 bases: TGCGCCAGCAGCGCGCCTCAGGGTTCAACCAAAAACATTCAGTACTTC.

The chain is built from TRBV18 and TRBJ1-4; TRBD1 agrees at 8 bases. This CDR3 spans 14 amino acids. The J segment lost 8 bases and the V segment lost 6 bases, leaving 8 bases of the junction unmatched. Germline-derived CDR1 and CDR2 are KGHSH and LQKENI. CDR3 coding DNA: TGTGCCAGCTCCGCCAGGGGGCTAGGGGAAAAACTGTTTTTT. It encodes CASSARGLGEKLFF.

V gene TRBV28 combines with J gene TRBJ2-7; 8 positions agree with TRBD2. This CDR3 is 14 amino acids long. Germline assignment: CDR1 MDHEN and CDR2 SYDVKM. The J segment lost 5 bases and the V segment lost 4 bases, leaving 7 bases of the junction unmatched. CDR3 DNA: TGTGCCAGCAGTTCCCCGGGGGGGGGCCACGAGCAGTACTTC. Translation: CASSSPGGGHEQYF.

This clone is a singleton in its sample. The chain employs TRBV4-2 and TRBJ2-2, with TRBD2 matching 9 bases. V shed 0 bases, J shed 7 bases, and the junction held 6 bases outside the gene matches. The germline V gene encodes CDR1 LGHNA and CDR2 YNFKEQ. This CDR3 has 16 amino acids. The CDR3 DNA follows: TGTGCCAGCAGCCAAGAGGCGGGAGGGACGGTCGGGGAGCTGTTTTTT. Its translation is CASSQEAGGTVGELFF.

About this clone itself: The identical CDR3 is also encoded by other nucleotide sequences in the sample. The genes are TRBV25-1 and TRBJ1-2; tentative D call: TRBD1 (5 bases). Germline-derived CDR1 and CDR2 are MGHDK and SYGVNS. The germline V and J ends were trimmed by 2 bases and 2 bases, with 12 bases remaining between them. This CDR3 is built from 15 residues. CDR3 bases: TGTGCCAGCAGTGAAGGGCAGGGTGGCAACTATGGCTACACCTTC. Its translation is CASSEGQGGNYGYTF.

In DNA form, the CDR3 reads TGTGCCAGCAGCTGGGGACAGGGTGTAGAAGCTTTCTTT. Translating gives CASSWGQGVEAFF. The chain carries TRBV14 and TRBJ1-1; the match to TRBD1 covers 9 bases. The CDR3 spans 13 residues. CDR1 is SGHDN, CDR2 FVKESK, per germline. Losses at the gene ends were 5 bases for V and 8 bases for J; bases not matched to a gene: 6. Complete variable domain (other parts from reference TRBV14 and TRBJ1-1): EAGVTQFPSHSVIEKGQTVTLRCDPISGHDNLYWYRRVMGKEIKFLLHFVKESKQDESGMPNNRFLAERTGGTYSTLKVQPAELEDSGVYFCASSWGQGVEAFFGQGTRLTVV.

The chain combines TRBV7-6 with TRBJ2-2; a weak D match, TRBD2 (5 bases). Germline-derived CDR1 and CDR2 are SGHVS and FNYEAQ. V was cut by 2 bases and J by 1 base, with 5 bases left in between. CDR3 length: 14 residues. The CDR3 bases are TGTGCCAGCAGCTTAAGCGGGAACACCGGGGAGCTGTTTTTT. Protein product: CASSLSGNTGELFF.

The CDR3 region has the DNA TGTGCCAGCAGCTTGGAAGGACAGGGGTTTTACGAGCAGTACTTC. Amino acids: CASSLEGQGFYEQYF. The chain employs TRBV5-5 and TRBJ2-7, with 9 nucleotides matching TRBD1. Germline V gene data show CDR1 as SGHKS and CDR2 as YYEKEE (reference sequence). Losses at the gene ends were 0 bases for V and 4 bases for J; bases not matched to a gene: 5. This CDR3 has 15 amino acids. The full variable domain, its missing parts supplied by reference TRBV5-5 and TRBJ2-7, is DAGVTQSPTHLIKTRGQQVTLRCSPISGHKSVSWYQQVLGQGPQFIFQYYEKEERGRGNFPDRFSARQFPNYSSELNVNALLLGDSALYLCASSLEGQGFYEQYFGPGTRLTVT.

J is TRBJ2-1 and V is TRBV25-1; D perhaps matches TRBD2 (6 bases). V lost 3 bases to trimming and J lost 2 bases, with 17 bases between them. Germline lookup yields CDR1 MGHDK and CDR2 SYGVNS. The CDR3 is made up of 17 amino acids. CDR3: CASSEVPRGSTYNEQFF. The CDR3 DNA sequence: TGTGCCAGCAGTGAGGTTCCCCGGGGGTCGACCTACAATGAGCAGTTCTTC.

V is TRBV5-6 and J is TRBJ1-4, with D perhaps matching TRBD1 (5 bases). Trimming stripped 0 bases from V and 9 bases from J, with 18 bases between. The CDR3 loop spans 16 amino acids. The germline CDR1 and CDR2 sequences are SGHDT and YYEEEE. CDR3 in amino acids: CASSLEGGTAEKKLFF. CDR3 coding DNA: TGTGCCAGCAGCTTGGAGGGAGGGACGGCGGAGAAAAAACTGTTTTTT.

The chain recombines TRBV6-5 with TRBJ1-1; D is unclear. CDR3 size: 14 residues. Germline V gives CDR1 MNHEY, CDR2 SVGAGI. V lost 6 bases, J lost 1 base, and 12 bases lay in between. The CDR3 here is CASRPRGRNTEAFF. The CDR3 nucleotides read TGTGCCAGCAGACCGCGGGGTAGGAACACTGAAGCTTTCTTT.

The V and J genes are TRBV4-3 and TRBJ2-5, with D maybe TRBD1 (6 bases). Germline V lookup: CDR1 LGHNA, CDR2 YSLEER. This CDR3 has 15 amino acids. V gave up 4 bases and J gave up 0 bases, with 12 bases separating them. CDR3 DNA: TGCGCCAGCAGCCGGACAGTTTCCTACCAAGAGACCCAGTACTTC. Translation: CASSRTVSYQETQYF.

The V call is TRBV6-1, the J call TRBJ1-2; D may be TRBD1 (6 bases). The V and J ends lost 8 bases and 4 bases respectively, with 11 bases between them. The CDR3 extends over 12 amino acids. Germline V CDR1 and CDR2: MNHNS, SASEGT. The CDR3 spells CASQAGAYGYTF. CDR3 DNA sequence: TGTGCCAGCCAGGCAGGGGCCTATGGCTACACCTTC.

The rearrangement uses TRBV7-9 and TRBJ2-5, with TRBD2 matching over 10 bases. The CDR3 is 14 residues long. CDR1 and CDR2 from the germline V gene are SEHNR and FQNEAQ (reference sequence). The trim removed 4 bases at V and 3 bases at J, leaving 2 bases unmatched. The CDR3 DNA is TGTGCCAGCAGCTGGGGACTAGCGAAAGAGACCCAGTACTTC. It yields the protein CASSWGLAKETQYF. The complete variable domain, with remaining parts taken from reference TRBV7-9 and TRBJ2-5, reads DTGVSQNPRHKITKRGQNVTFRCDPISEHNRLYWYRQTLGQGPEFLTYFQNEAQLEKSRLLSDRFSAERPKGSFSTLEIQRTEQGDSAMYLCASSWGLAKETQYFGPGTRLLVL.

The chain has TRBV19 and TRBJ2-2, with a tentative D call TRBD1 (6 bases). Germline CDR1 LNHDA, CDR2 SQIVND (reference sequence). This CDR3 is 15 amino acids long. V was trimmed by 3 bases and J by 2 bases, leaving 10 bases between them. In DNA form, the CDR3 reads TGTGCCAGTAGTATCCGGGACATTAACACCGGGGAGCTGTTTTTT. This gives the protein CASSIRDINTGELFF.

V gene TRBV9 combines with J gene TRBJ2-5; 7 bases fit TRBD2. J lost 3 bases, V lost 3 bases, and 11 bases had no gene match. This CDR3 is built from 16 residues. CDR1 SGDLS and CDR2 YYNGEE come from the germline V gene. CDR3 sequence: CASSASQLAREETQYF. Written as DNA, the CDR3 is TGTGCCAGCAGCGCAAGCCAACTAGCGCGCGAAGAGACCCAGTACTTC. Looking up the rest from reference TRBV9 and TRBJ2-5 gives the full variable domain: DSGVTQTPKHLITATGQRVTLRCSPRSGDLSVYWYQQSLDQGLQFLIQYYNGEERAKGNILERFSAQQFPDLHSELNLSSLELGDSALYFCASSASQLAREETQYFGPGTRLLVL.

CDR3 DNA sequence: TGCAGCGTTGTTGGGGGGATGAGAGATACGCAGTATTTT. The encoded protein is CSVVGGMRDTQYF. V gene TRBV29-1 combines with J gene TRBJ2-3; a weak D match, TRBD2 (6 bases). Germline V gene data show CDR1 as SQVTM and CDR2 as ANQGSEA. The V and J ends lost 4 bases and 5 bases respectively, with 13 bases between them. The CDR3 extends over 13 amino acids.